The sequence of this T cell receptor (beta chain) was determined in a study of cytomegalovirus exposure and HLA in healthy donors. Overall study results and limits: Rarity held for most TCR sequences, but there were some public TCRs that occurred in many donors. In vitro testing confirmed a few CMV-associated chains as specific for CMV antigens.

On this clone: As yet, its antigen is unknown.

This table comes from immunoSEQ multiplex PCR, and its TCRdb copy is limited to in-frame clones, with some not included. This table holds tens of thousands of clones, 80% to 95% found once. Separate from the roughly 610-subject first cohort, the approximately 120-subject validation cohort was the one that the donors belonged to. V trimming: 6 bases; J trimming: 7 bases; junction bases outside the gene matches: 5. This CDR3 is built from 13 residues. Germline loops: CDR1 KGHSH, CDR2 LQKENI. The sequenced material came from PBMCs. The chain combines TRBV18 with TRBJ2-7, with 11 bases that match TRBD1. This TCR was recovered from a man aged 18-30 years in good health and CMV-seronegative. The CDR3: CASSRTGGREQYF. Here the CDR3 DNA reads TGTGCCAGCTCGAGGACAGGGGGCAGGGAGCAGTACTTC.